This T cell receptor beta chain is from a study of shared clonotypes between healthy human individuals. General study findings and limits: Non-shared clonotypes had lower generation probabilities than those shared by all four donors.

Germline V gene lookup returns CDR1 MNHEY and CDR2 SMNVEV (reference sequence). The CDR3 covers 13 residues. The germline V and J ends were trimmed by 7 bases and 6 bases, with 13 bases remaining between them. Across several immunoSEQ plates, the genomic DNA of each subset was split evenly. The protocol was immunoSEQ multiplex PCR, while the TCRdb copy is restricted to in-frame clones and leaves out a portion. The profile shows under 2,000,000 clones, about 95% of them singletons. As regards this clone: As yet, its antigen is unknown.

Positively selected for CCR7, the CD45RO-negative cells used as naive CD8 cells excluded terminally differentiated effector memory CD45RA+ cells. This clonotype originated in a man aged 18 to 29 in good health. The sample comprised naive CD8+ T cells sorted from blood. The chain links TRBV27 to TRBJ2-1; tentatively, D is TRBD2 (5 bases). The chain's CDR3 is CASNPDGGNEQFF. The CDR3 DNA reads TGTGCCAGCAACCCCGATGGAGGCAATGAGCAGTTCTTC.